The rows below give T cell receptor beta chains drawn from one sample of a study of cytomegalovirus exposure and HLA in healthy donors. Generated by immunoSEQ multiplex PCR, the TCRdb table keeps only in-frame clones and is missing some. The data hold roughly 120,000 clones, with approximately 82% observed a single time. The sequenced sample was PBMCs. The receptors were sampled from a man aged 30 to 45 in good health and CMV-seropositive. CDR3s leave out the opening cysteine and the closing phenylalanine or tryptophan. Each record gives: V gene, J gene, CDR3 protein.

>TRBV23-1|TRBJ2-1
ASSQSKKFDSFSYNEQF
>TRBV5-1|TRBJ2-5
ASSRTLAETQY
>TRBV25-1|TRBJ2-2
ASSNPLASEYTGELF
>TRBV5-1|TRBJ2-5
ASFRGNQETQY
>TRBV6-1|TRBJ1-1
ASSDGRLQNTEAF
>TRBV6-4|TRBJ2-3
ASSESGGATDTQY
>TRBV13|TRBJ1-6
ASSLGARQANSPLH
>TRBV5-6|TRBJ2-5
ASSESKRRETQY
>TRBV6-5|TRBJ1-1
ATLPRGEGAEAF
>TRBV7-9|TRBJ1-1
ASSLRRLGQKNTEAF
>TRBV10-3|TRBJ1-1
AISDQGVNTEAF
>TRBV30|TRBJ2-1
AWNPGLAGVNEQF
>TRBV28|TRBJ1-6
ASSLFRSSYNSPLH
>TRBV12-1|TRBJ2-2
ASSFTAGGPNGELF
>TRBV2|TRBJ2-7
ASREDRFYEQY
>TRBV9|TRBJ2-5
ASSVAGGRGETQY
>TRBV13|TRBJ2-7
ASSRPDRPYEQY
>TRBV19|TRBJ1-5
ATNSPGYSNQPQH
>TRBV2|-
ASNLLADASEQY
>TRBV19|TRBJ2-3
ASSIVGPSGGEDTQY
>TRBV2|TRBJ1-1
ASSFGQLVTEAF
>TRBV6-1|TRBJ1-5
ASSELFIQPQH